Sequencing of this T cell receptor beta chain was carried out in a study of blood T cells in healthy people across ages. Points from the study as a whole: Roughly linear declines in TCR beta diversity per million T cells occurred with age. When one million T cells were used, diversity estimates were thought to be underestimates.

Details on this clonotype: Antigen unknown.

PCR was performed a second time for about 6 to 12 cycles using a sample-barcoded 5' primer and a J-beta primer mix. TCRdb reprocessed the 5' RACE reads via MiXCR and lists one record per CDR3 protein. The sample includes over 1,500,000 distinct CDR3 sequences, about 50% of them seen just once. V shed 6 bases, J shed 8 bases, and the junction held 11 bases outside the gene matches. The CDR3 is 16 residues long. The rearrangement joins TRBV12-3 or TRBV12-4 to TRBJ1-6, with 9 bases aligning to TRBD1. The TCR comes from a woman in her thirties or forties in good health. Sequenced material: blood. The chain's CDR3 is CASRPSGTGSHSPLHF. For the CDR3, the DNA is TGTGCCAGCAGGCCCTCCGGGACAGGGTCGCATTCACCCCTCCACTTT.